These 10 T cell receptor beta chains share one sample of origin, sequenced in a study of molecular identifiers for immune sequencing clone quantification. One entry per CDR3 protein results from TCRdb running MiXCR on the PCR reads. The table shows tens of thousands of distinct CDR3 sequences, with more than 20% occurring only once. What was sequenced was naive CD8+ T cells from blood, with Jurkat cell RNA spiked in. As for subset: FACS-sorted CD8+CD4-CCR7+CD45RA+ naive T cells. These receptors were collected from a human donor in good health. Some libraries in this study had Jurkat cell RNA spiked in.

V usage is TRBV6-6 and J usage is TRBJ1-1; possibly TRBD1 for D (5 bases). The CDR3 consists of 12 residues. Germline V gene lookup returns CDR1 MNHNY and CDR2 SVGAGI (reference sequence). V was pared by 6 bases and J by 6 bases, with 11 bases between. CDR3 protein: CASSPGGPEAFF. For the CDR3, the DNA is TGTGCCAGCAGCCCCGGGGGTCCTGAAGCTTTCTTT.

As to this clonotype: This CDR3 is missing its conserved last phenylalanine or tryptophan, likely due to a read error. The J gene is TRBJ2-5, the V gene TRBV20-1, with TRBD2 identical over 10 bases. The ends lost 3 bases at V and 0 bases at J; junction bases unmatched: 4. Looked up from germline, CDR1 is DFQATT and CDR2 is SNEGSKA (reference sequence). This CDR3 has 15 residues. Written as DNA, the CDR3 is TGCAGTGCTAGTTCGAGCGGGAGGGACCAAGAGACCCAGTACATC. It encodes CSASSSGRDQETQYI.

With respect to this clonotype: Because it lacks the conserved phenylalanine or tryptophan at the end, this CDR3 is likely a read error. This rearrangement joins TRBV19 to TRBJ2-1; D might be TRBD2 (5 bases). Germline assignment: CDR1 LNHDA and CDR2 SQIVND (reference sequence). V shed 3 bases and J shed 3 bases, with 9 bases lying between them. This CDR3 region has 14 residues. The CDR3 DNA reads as TGTGCCAGTAGTATTTCCGGGAACTACAATGAGCAGTTCTCC. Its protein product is CASSISGNYNEQFS.

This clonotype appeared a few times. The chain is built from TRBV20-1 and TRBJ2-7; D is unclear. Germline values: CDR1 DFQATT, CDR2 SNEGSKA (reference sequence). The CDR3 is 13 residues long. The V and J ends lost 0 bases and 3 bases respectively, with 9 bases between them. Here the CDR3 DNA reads TGCAGTGCTAGAGATGTGTACAGCTACGAGCAGTACTTC. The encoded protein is CSARDVYSYEQYF.

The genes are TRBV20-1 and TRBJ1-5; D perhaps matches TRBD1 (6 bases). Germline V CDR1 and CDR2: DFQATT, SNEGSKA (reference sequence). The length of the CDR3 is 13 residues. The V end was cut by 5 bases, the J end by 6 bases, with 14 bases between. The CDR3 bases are TGCAGTGCTCATTCGGGGGGCCCTCAGCCCCAGCATTTT. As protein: CSAHSGGPQPQHF.

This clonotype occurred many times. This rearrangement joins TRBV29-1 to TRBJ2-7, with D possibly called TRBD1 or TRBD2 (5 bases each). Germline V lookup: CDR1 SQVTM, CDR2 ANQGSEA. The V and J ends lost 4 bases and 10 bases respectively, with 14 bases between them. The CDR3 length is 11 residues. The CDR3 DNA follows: TGCAGCGTTGCTGATAAGGGACGACAGTACTTC. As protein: CSVADKGRQYF.

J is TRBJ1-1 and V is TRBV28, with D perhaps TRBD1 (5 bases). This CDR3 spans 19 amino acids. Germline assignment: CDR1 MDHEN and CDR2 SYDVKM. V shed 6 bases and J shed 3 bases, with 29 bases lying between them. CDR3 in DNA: TGTGCCAGCAGCAGACCGCAGGGTGTGCAGGCTCCGGGGGACACTGAAGCTTTCTTT. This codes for CASSRPQGVQAPGDTEAFF.

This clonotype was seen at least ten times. The CDR3 loop is CASSLAGTADTQYF. The CDR3 region has the DNA TGTGCCAGCAGCTTAGCCGGGACGGCAGATACGCAGTATTTT. The chain uses TRBV7-8 and TRBJ2-3, with D perhaps being TRBD1 or TRBD2 (5 bases each). The length of the CDR3 is 14 residues. The germline V gene has CDR1 SGHVS and CDR2 FQNEAQ. The V and J ends lost 0 bases and 4 bases respectively, with 8 bases between them.

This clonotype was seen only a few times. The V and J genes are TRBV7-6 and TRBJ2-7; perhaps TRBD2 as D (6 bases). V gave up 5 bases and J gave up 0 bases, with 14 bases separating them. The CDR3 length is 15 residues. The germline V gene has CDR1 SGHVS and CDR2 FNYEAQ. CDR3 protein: CASSVGLLSSYEQYF. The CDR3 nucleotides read TGTGCCAGCAGCGTGGGACTTTTAAGCTCCTACGAGCAGTACTTC.

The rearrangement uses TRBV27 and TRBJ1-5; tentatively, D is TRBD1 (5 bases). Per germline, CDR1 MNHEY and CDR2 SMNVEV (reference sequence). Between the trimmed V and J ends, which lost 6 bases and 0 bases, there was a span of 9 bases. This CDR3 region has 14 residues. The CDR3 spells CASRTAYSNQPQHF. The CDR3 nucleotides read TGTGCCAGCAGGACAGCCTATAGCAATCAGCCCCAGCATTTT.